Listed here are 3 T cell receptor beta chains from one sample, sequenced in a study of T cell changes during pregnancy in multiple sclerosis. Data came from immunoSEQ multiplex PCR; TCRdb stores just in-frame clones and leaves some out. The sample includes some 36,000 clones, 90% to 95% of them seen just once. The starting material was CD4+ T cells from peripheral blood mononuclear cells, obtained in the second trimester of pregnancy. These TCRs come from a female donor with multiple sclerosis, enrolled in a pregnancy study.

CDR3 amino acids: CASSVDGRETQYF. For the CDR3, the DNA is TGTGCCAGCAGCGTAGACGGTCGCGAGACCCAGTACTTC. The rearrangement joins TRBV9 to TRBJ2-5, with D unresolved. V was shortened by 0 bases and J by 5 bases, with 8 bases between the two germline ends. CDR3 length: 13 residues. The germline CDR1 and CDR2 sequences are SGDLS and YYNGEE.

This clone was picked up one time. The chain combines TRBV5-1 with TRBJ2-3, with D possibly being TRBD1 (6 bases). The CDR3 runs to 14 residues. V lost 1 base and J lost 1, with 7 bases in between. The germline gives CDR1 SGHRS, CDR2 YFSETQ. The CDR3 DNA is TGCGCCAGCAGCTTGCGACAGGGCACAGATACGCAGTATTTT. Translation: CASSLRQGTDTQYF.

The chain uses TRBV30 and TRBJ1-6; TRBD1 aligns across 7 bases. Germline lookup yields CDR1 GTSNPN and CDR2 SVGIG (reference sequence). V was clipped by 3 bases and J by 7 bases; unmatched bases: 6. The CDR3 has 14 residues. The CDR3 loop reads CAWSPTGRNSPLHF. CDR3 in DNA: TGTGCCTGGAGCCCGACAGGGCGGAATTCACCCCTCCACTTT. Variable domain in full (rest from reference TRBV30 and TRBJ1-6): SQTIHQWPATLVQPVGSPLSLECTVEGTSNPNLYWYRQAAGRGLQLLFYSVGIGQISSEVPQNLSASRPQDRQFILSSKKLLLSDSGFYLCAWSPTGRNSPLHFGNGTRLTVT.